The 18 T cell receptor beta chains in this list originate from one sample, sequenced in a study of cytomegalovirus exposure and HLA in healthy donors (dated by TCRdb to 2015 to 2018). Library generation was performed with the immunoSEQ multiplex PCR assay. For the multiplex PCR, a mixture combining 60 forward primers for TCR Vbeta segments and 13 reverse primers for TCR Jbeta segments was used. TCRdb re-hosts the immuneACCESS table, in-frame sequences only. Its copies lack some clones; in the studies checked, an unresolved V gene accounts for under half of them, and the cause for the rest is not known. For this sample the table gives around 130,000 clones, of which 6.5% to 9.5% were detected only once. The biggest ten clones account for about 5.5% of the sample. Sequenced sample: PBMCs. These receptors were obtained from a man in his forties in good health and CMV-seronegative.

Only a few counts were recorded for this clone. The genes are TRBV9 and TRBJ2-1, with D possibly being TRBD1 (5 bases). This CDR3 has 15 amino acids. With 4 bases removed from V and 4 bases from J, the gap between germline ends came to 15 bases. Per germline, CDR1 SGDLS and CDR2 YYNGEE. CDR3 protein: CASSPGPDSYNEQFF. The DNA for the CDR3 is TGTGCCAGCAGCCCCGGCCCCGACAGTTACAATGAGCAGTTCTTC.

The chain is built from TRBV6-1 and TRBJ1-5; TRBD1 might be the D (5 bases). V was pared by 10 bases and J by 1 base, with 11 bases between. CDR1 MNHNS and CDR2 SASEGT come from the germline V gene. This CDR3 is built from 13 residues. The CDR3 sequence: CATSTVSNQPQHF. The DNA of the CDR3 is TGTGCCACCTCGACAGTGAGCAATCAGCCCCAGCATTTT.

This clone occurred a few times. The rearrangement links TRBV4-1 to TRBJ1-2; D is uncertain. Germline loops: CDR1 MGHRA, CDR2 YSYEKL. V was cut by 1 base and J by 3 bases, with 12 bases left in between. The CDR3 spans 15 residues. This chain's CDR3 is CASSQGLRHDYGYTF. The CDR3 DNA reads as TGCGCCAGCAGCCAAGGTCTAAGACACGACTATGGCTACACCTTC.

This clone came up a few times. V gene TRBV11-2 combines with J gene TRBJ2-5; possibly TRBD1 for D (5 bases). The CDR3 has 15 amino acids. Deletions cut 2 bases from V and 5 bases from J, with 15 bases between. Per the germline V gene, CDR1 is SGHAT and CDR2 is FQNNGV. CDR3 loop: CASSLRGRGTETQYF. For the CDR3, the DNA is TGTGCCAGCAGCTTAAGGGGAAGGGGTACGGAGACCCAGTACTTC. Complete variable domain (other parts from reference TRBV11-2 and TRBJ2-5): EAGVAQSPRYKIIEKRQSVAFWCNPISGHATLYWYQQILGQGPKLLIQFQNNGVVDDSQLPKDRFSAERLKGVDSTLKIQPAKLEDSAVYLCASSLRGRGTETQYFGPGTRLLVL.

This chain joins TRBV7-9 and TRBJ2-3; 7 bases fit TRBD2. Germline trimming cut 5 bases from V and 3 bases from J; bases unmatched to any gene: 8. The CDR3 totals 15 residues. Germline lookup yields CDR1 SEHNR and CDR2 FQNEAQ (reference sequence). CDR3 in DNA: TGTGCCAGCAGCCGACGAAGCGGGGAAACAGATACGCAGTATTTT. Encoded protein: CASSRRSGETDTQYF.

J is TRBJ2-2 and V is TRBV7-6; TRBD2 agrees at 13 bases. The CDR3 extends over 17 amino acids. V lost 5 bases, J lost 0 bases, and 3 bases stayed unmatched. Germline values: CDR1 SGHVS, CDR2 FNYEAQ. CDR3 protein: CASSPGTSGANTGELFF. The CDR3 DNA follows: TGTGCCAGCAGCCCGGGGACTAGCGGGGCGAACACCGGGGAGCTGTTTTTT.

This clone was seen more than once but under ten times. Different DNA sequences within this sample yield the same CDR3. J is TRBJ1-4 and V is TRBV5-6; D may be TRBD1 (5 bases). The CDR3 contains 16 residues. Trimming removed 0 bases at V and 1 base at J, with 10 bases between. CDR1 is SGHDT and CDR2 is YYEEEE in the germline V gene. The CDR3 spells CASSLVGEGTNEKLFF. For the CDR3, the DNA is TGTGCCAGCAGCTTGGTAGGGGAAGGAACTAATGAAAAACTGTTTTTT.

A few counts support this clone. The chain links TRBV30 to TRBJ2-7, with D unclear. The ends were cut back, 5 bases at V and 9 bases at J, with 17 bases in the middle. The CDR3 loop spans 12 amino acids. CDR1 and CDR2 from the germline V gene are GTSNPN and SVGIG (reference sequence). This CDR3 reads CAWALQTSGQYF. CDR3 bases: TGTGCCTGGGCACTCCAAACCTCTGGGCAGTACTTC.

The chain uses TRBV29-1 and TRBJ1-1; 7 bases map to TRBD1. Germline V lookup: CDR1 SQVTM, CDR2 ANQGSEA. J gave up 4 bases and V 2 bases, and 4 bases lay outside the gene matches. CDR3 length: 13 amino acids. CDR3 coding DNA: TGCAGCGTTGAAACAGGGGTGGGCACTGAAGCTTTCTTT. It is translated as CSVETGVGTEAFF. The complete variable domain, with remaining parts taken from reference TRBV29-1 and TRBJ1-1, reads SAVISQKPSRDICQRGTSLTIQCQVDSQVTMMFWYRQQPGQSLTLIATANQGSEATYESGFVIDKFPISRPNLTFSTLTVSNMSPEDSSIYLCSVETGVGTEAFFGQGTRLTVV.

The chain employs TRBV6-6 and TRBJ1-1; 7 bases map to TRBD1. The CDR3 has 14 residues. Trimming at V came to 4 bases and at J to 1 base, leaving 3 bases not matched to a gene. CDR1 and CDR2 from the germline V gene are MNHNY and SVGAGI (reference sequence). The CDR3 is CASSSDRENTEAFF. The CDR3, as DNA: TGTGCCAGCAGTTCAGACAGGGAGAACACTGAAGCTTTCTTT.

The chain carries TRBV11-3 and TRBJ2-2; D call uncertain. Per germline, CDR1 SGHNT and CDR2 YENEEA. There are 13 residues in the CDR3. Trimming took 5 bases from V and 5 from J, leaving 9 bases between them. The CDR3 nucleotides read TGTGCCAGCAGCCCCACCGGGACCGGGGAGCTGTTTTTT. This translates into CASSPTGTGELFF. The entire variable domain, with the rest obtained from reference TRBV11-3 and TRBJ2-2, is as follows: EAGVVQSPRYKIIEKKQPVAFWCNPISGHNTLYWYLQNLGQGPELLIRYENEEAVDDSQLPKDRFSAERLKGVDSTLKIQPAELGDSAVYLCASSPTGTGELFFGEGSRLTVL.

This clone was counted only a few times. The chain combines TRBV5-1 with TRBJ1-3; 7 bases match TRBD1. The ends lost 4 bases at V and 0 bases at J; junction bases unmatched: 4. The CDR3 sequence is 15 residues long. Germline V gives CDR1 SGHRS, CDR2 YFSETQ. CDR3 nucleotide sequence: TGCGCCAGCAGCCTGGGACAGTCCTCTGGAAACACCATATATTTT. It is translated as CASSLGQSSGNTIYF.

V is TRBV18 and J is TRBJ2-5; maybe TRBD1 (5 bases). This CDR3 has 15 residues. Trimming removed 2 bases from V and 3 bases from J, with 13 bases in between. In germline, CDR1 is KGHSH, CDR2 LQKENI. The CDR3: CASSPIQDKKETQYF. The CDR3 DNA is TGTGCCAGCTCACCAATTCAGGACAAGAAAGAGACCCAGTACTTC. The full variable domain, rest sourced from reference TRBV18 and TRBJ2-5, is NAGVMQNPRHLVRRRGQEARLRCSPMKGHSHVYWYRQLPEEGLKFMVYLQKENIIDESGMPKERFSAEFPKEGPSILRIQQVVRGDSAAYFCASSPIQDKKETQYFGPGTRLLVL.

The rearrangement uses TRBV7-9 and TRBJ2-2; TRBD2 is a possible D gene (5 bases). Deletions cut 1 base from V and 6 bases from J, with 12 bases between. Germline lookup yields CDR1 SEHNR and CDR2 FQNEAQ (reference sequence). The length of the CDR3 is 15 residues. The CDR3 DNA is TGTGCCAGCAGCTTAGTCTCCCGGGGTTCCGGGGAGCTGTTTTTT. Protein: CASSLVSRGSGELFF.

This clone was seen a few times. The chain links TRBV10-2 to TRBJ2-5; D uncertain. Per germline, CDR1 WSHSY and CDR2 SAAADI. Trimming pared 3 bases from V and 4 bases from J, leaving 6 bases between. This CDR3 spans 12 amino acids. Here the CDR3 reads CASSETGETQYF. The CDR3 DNA reads as TGCGCCAGCAGTGAAACTGGAGAGACCCAGTACTTC.

This clone was observed a few times. The chain employs TRBV7-9 and TRBJ2-5; D might be TRBD1 (5 bases). Germline CDR1 SEHNR, CDR2 FQNEAQ (reference sequence). The germline V and J ends were trimmed by 3 bases and 1 base, with 9 bases remaining between them. CDR3 size: 14 residues. CDR3: CASSFGHRQETQYF. The CDR3 DNA reads as TGTGCCAGCAGCTTCGGACACCGCCAAGAGACCCAGTACTTC.

This clone was seen a few times. This sequence joins TRBV27 and TRBJ1-1, with TRBD1 identical over 8 bases. Germline V gives CDR1 MNHEY, CDR2 SMNVEV (reference sequence). This CDR3 has 13 residues. The V gene end was trimmed by 5 bases and the J gene end by 7 bases; junction bases not matched to a gene: 6. CDR3: CASSPTGGVEAFF. The DNA of the CDR3 is TGTGCCAGCAGTCCTACAGGGGGGGTTGAAGCTTTCTTT.

V usage is TRBV7-9 and J usage is TRBJ2-2; D is unclear. The CDR3 covers 14 residues. V lost 1 base to trimming and J lost 4 bases, with 7 bases between them. The germline gives CDR1 SEHNR, CDR2 FQNEAQ (reference sequence). CDR3 residues: CASSLVEITGELFF. The CDR3 DNA is TGTGCCAGCAGCTTAGTGGAGATCACCGGGGAGCTGTTTTTT.